The subject of this entry is one T cell receptor (beta chain). This clone's antigen is unknown. Base qualities are not recorded, but no much larger clone differs from it by a single base. The sample is drawn from a study of cytomegalovirus exposure and HLA in healthy donors (dated by TCRdb to about 2017). Background on the whole study: An earlier analysis of 550 to 700 of the donors reported 250 to 350 Gb of sequence data and 100 million to 130 million unique TCR beta sequences from roughly 200 million T cells. Genome-wide SNP genotypes for about 55% of the 666 donors were used in a later genetic analysis, which treated that subset as a discovery cohort. HLA typing covered class I and class II loci at four-digit resolution. A later analysis re-examined previously published TCR beta repertoires from over 500 donors and added high-resolution HLA genotyping to investigate patterns of TCR occurrence. The T cell repertoires of under 750 subjects were profiled by immunosequencing and related to cytomegalovirus serostatus. Among around 400 genotyped donors of the cohort, an average of around 250,000 unique TCR beta nucleotide sequences was sequenced per donor, of which 15% to 20% were non-productive. To decide whether each TCR beta V gene segment behaved as functional or pseudogenic, an earlier analysis of some 540 of the donors relied on high-throughput TCR beta sequencing. The aim of the study was to test whether cataloging public T cell receptors could identify signatures of past pathogen exposure. Every repertoire in the discovery cohort had been generated on one and the same sequencing platform. Donor age, sex, ethnicity and CMV serostatus were compiled alongside the repertoire data. The study combined high-throughput TCR immunosequencing, statistical association of individual TCRs with disease status, and machine learning to predict cytomegalovirus infection status. Because of strong linkage in the cohort, a few DR-DQ haplotypes were treated as single units for association and clustering. Rather than using new phenotypic data, the later analysis identified candidate immune exposures from TCR beta sequences and from how often those sequences occurred across donors. An early release covering some 640 HLA-typed donors comprised about 320 gigabases of sequencing data and approximately 85 million unique TCR sequences. Among the roughly 390 genotyped donors, 75% to 90% belonged to the genetic ancestry cluster associated with self-reported Caucasian donors. Along with the roughly 670-subject first cohort, a separate validation cohort of some 130 different subjects was used. The number of donors typed differed by locus, with 629-630 for A, B, C, DRB1 and DQB1, over 500 for DQA1, about 610 for DPA1, and 472 for DPB1.

The cohort consisted of fewer than 700 healthy bone marrow donors. Cohort members were all nominally healthy when sampled, although unrecorded immune exposures were likely present. The donor was CMV seronegative and was included in the group of a few hundred seronegative cohort members. Every donor gave a peripheral blood sample, and the peripheral blood mononuclear cells from that sample were used for TCR beta sequencing. Genomic DNA extraction from the blood cell samples was performed with the Qiagen DNeasy Blood Extraction Kit. The library was prepared using the immunoSEQ multiplex PCR assay. The multiplex PCR relied on a mix of 60 forward primers for TCR Vbeta segments and 13 reverse primers for TCR Jbeta segments. Amplification of the CDR3 region of rearranged TCR beta genes was performed with a multiplex PCR assay on genomic DNA. The Illumina HiSeq System was used to sequence the amplified TCR beta libraries as 87-base-pair reads. Regarding the original processing steps: In a later analysis, some 80 million unique TCR beta chains were counted across the roughly 670 repertoires, and roughly 11 million of these chains were shared by at least two donors. Raw reads were error-corrected and collapsed into unique sequences with a nearest-neighbor algorithm that merged closely related sequences to remove PCR and sequencing errors. CDR3 sequences were aligned to IMGT reference sequences to assign V, D and J gene segments. Each retained sequence needed at least a six-nucleotide match to both a V gene segment and a J gene segment. A rearrangement was called productive if the CDR3 had no stop codons and remained in frame with V and J, and every other rearrangement was called non-productive. CDR3 was defined according to IMGT convention as the region running from the second conserved V-encoded cysteine to the conserved J-encoded phenylalanine. The earlier analysis of some 540 of the donors excluded any sequence lacking an unambiguous match to a single V gene segment. An earlier analysis of 450 to 650 of the donors called V segments functional above 56.7% productive rearrangements and segregating when the between-donor standard deviation exceeded 5%. To diagnose cytomegalovirus status from the catalog of TCR beta chain sequences, a statistical classification framework was built. A later analysis assigned V and J genes by comparing TCR nucleotide sequences with IMGT/GENE-DB human TR gene sequences. Using the TCRdist pipeline, a later analysis assigned CDR3 sequences along with most-parsimonious VDJ recombination scenarios. A later analysis defined each TCR beta chain by its CDR3 amino acid sequence plus V-gene family, and excluded reads lacking a unique V-gene family. A later analysis removed roughly 590 highly shared, low-generation-probability nucleotide sequences to deal with suspected cross-contamination and a sequencing artifact. In a later analysis, a clonal expansion index for each public chain was calculated from normalized within-repertoire ranks of inferred template counts. Generation probabilities in a later analysis came from a VDJ recombination model fitted to out-of-frame rearrangements, and those results were checked against IGoR. In a later analysis, hypergeometric tests were used to score TCR-TCR, TCR-HLA and TCR-CMV co-occurrence, with a repertoire-size bias correction applied to TCR pairs. A later analysis estimated false discovery rates by permuting HLA or CMV assignments 20 times. In a later analysis, co-occurring TCRs were grouped using DBSCAN, with TCRdist sequence similarity added in when clustering inside HLA-allele-positive subsets. Co-occurrence clustering excluded repertoires with fewer than 30,000 or more than 120,000 public chains, plus five with anomalous nucleotide sharing. This immuneACCESS table, as held by TCRdb, lists in-frame sequences with V and J called but not all clones. Of the missing ones, under half trace to an unresolved V gene in checked studies; the others have no known cause. That table is the source of V, J and clone size, and D and trimming were worked out from the DNA. The sample table contains approximately 150,000 clones; only one count was recorded for 65% to 85% of them. The ten most abundant clones make up more than 3% of the sample.

Spanning cysteine to phenylalanine, the CDR3 consists of 12 amino acids. Only the CDR3 part of the read is kept: 36 bases, read in frame from the first base. The germline V gene encodes CDR1 SGDLS and CDR2 YYNGEE. V drops 0 bases and J drops 9 bases, leaving 7 bases in between. Points the paper makes about the study in general: When HLA alleles, especially DR and DQ, strongly co-occurred, TCR associations were difficult to assign to individual alleles. CMV serostatus was the only immune exposure information available for the cohort. Correlated functional status among segregating V segments might be attributable to linkage disequilibrium, but an unknown experimental factor could not be ruled out. In the study, around 150 TCR beta chains were listed as associated with cytomegalovirus. In both the original and validation cohorts, the classifier was reported to diagnose cytomegalovirus status with high specificity and sensitivity. According to a later analysis, parvovirus B19, influenza, CMV and Epstein-Barr virus appeared linked to several top co-occurrence clusters. The cohort was sequenced for TCR beta chains only, and without alpha or paired-chain data the features that could be detected were limited. Because some donors lacked HLA typing at each locus, the association tests relied only on the typed subset. Broadly in line with IMGT annotations, most TCR beta V segments showed up in productive rearrangements about 90% or about 30% of the time in an earlier analysis of roughly 590 of the donors. In a later analysis, the rate of TCR association differed among HLA loci, with DRB1 alleles having the most associated TCRs and HLA-C alleles having the fewest. In a later analysis, HLA-associated TCR beta chains showed more clonal expansion and lower generation probabilities than non-associated chains that were equally common. The presence/absence analyses assumed that sequencing depth was roughly uniform across donors, and that assumption may not be true. In vitro tests confirmed that a few of the cytomegalovirus-associated TCR beta chains recognize cytomegalovirus antigens. Specific HLA alleles were associated with 15,000 to 20,000 TCR beta sequences at a false discovery rate of 0.05 in a later analysis. V-gene and J-gene trimming of TCR beta chains was associated with a missense DCLRE1C variant in a later genetic analysis, and the association was replicated in an independent cohort. A group of highly shared sequence variants was considered likely to be a technical artifact of the sequencing pipeline. According to a later analysis, most CMV-associated TCR beta chains appeared to be HLA-restricted, and the HLA associations seemed to be driven largely by CMV exposure. While some public TCRs were present in many individuals, most TCR sequences turned up only very rarely across donors. Some IMGT-functional V segments, including TRBV6-2 and TRBV6-3, could not be told apart with the 87-base-pair reads, so those segments were excluded. About 15 rarely observed V segments, including chromosome 9 orphons, were excluded from the earlier analysis of a few hundred of the donors because counts were too low. A further reported finding was that TCR beta sequences accurately predicted the HLA-A and HLA-B alleles for most subjects in the first cohort. In a later genetic analysis, fewer N-insertions in productive TCRs were reported among donors in an Asian-associated ancestry cluster than the roughly 700-donor mean. It was suggested by the authors that the approach could potentially be generalized to other disease states and immunological phenotypes.

This TCR derives from a male donor in good health and CMV-seronegative. Sequenced: PBMCs. Recombination connected TRBV9 to TRBJ1-5; confidence is insufficient to name the D gene. CDR3 region: CASSVGHLPQHF. The nucleotides are TGTGCCAGCAGCGTAGGTCACTTGCCCCAGCATTTT.